A single T cell receptor (beta chain) is shown here with its context. Germline CDR1 MNHEY, CDR2 SMNVEV (reference sequence). Trimming removed 3 bases from V and 2 bases from J, with 7 bases in between. The CDR3 sequence is 13 residues long. A second PCR, run for about 7 to 11 cycles, used a sample-barcoded 5' primer plus a J-beta primer mix. In TCRdb, the 5' RACE reads were re-called with MiXCR into one record per CDR3 protein. The sample records approximately 880,000 distinct CDR3 sequences, around 48% being singletons. This specimen belongs to a study of blood T cells in healthy people across ages. The gene calls are TRBV27 and TRBJ1-2; no firm D call. The sequenced sample consisted of blood. The sequence derives from a man aged 25-45 years in good health. CDR3 loop: CASSFGKNYGYTF. The CDR3 DNA reads TGTGCCAGCAGTTTCGGCAAGAACTATGGCTACACCTTC.